Presented here are 8 T cell receptor beta chains from one specimen sequenced in a study of CD8+ T cells in alopecia areata. Extraction and reverse transcription of RNA yielded cDNA as the sequencing template. The assay was immunoSEQ multiplex PCR, and TCRdb's table has in-frame clones only and misses some. This sample comprises 90,000 to 130,000 clones, none seen once only. Specimen: lesional skin. Receptors were obtained from a C3H/HeJ mouse with alopecia areata. The strain's MHC type: H2-k.

This clone was seen a handful of times. Gene names and germline refer to mouse. From the germline J gene comes the end of the CDR3, since the read stops 4 residues before it. The chain employs TRBV17 and TRBJ2-3; D is perhaps TRBD1 (6 bases). CDR3 length equals 14 residues. Per the germline V gene, CDR1 is MNHDT and CDR2 is YYDKIL. The V end was cut by 7 bases, the J end by 0 bases, with 11 bases between. The part of the CDR3 DNA that was read is TGTGCTAGCACCCCCAGGGGAAGTGCAGAA. Translation gives CASTPRGSAE. The complete CDR3 protein is CASTPRGSAETLYF.

As to this clone: These gene names are mouse names. Partial CDR3 DNA: TGTGCCAGCAGCGGACCGGGACAGAGCTCCTAT. Amino acid sequence: CASSGPGQSSY. Given in full, the CDR3 is CASSGPGQSSYEQYF. The V call is TRBV13-3, the J call TRBJ2-7; 7 nucleotides line up with TRBD1. The read ends 4 residues shy of where the CDR3 ends; the end is completed using the germline J gene. The CDR3 is made up of 15 amino acids. With V trimmed by 5 bases and J by 0 bases, 8 bases remained unmatched. Germline-derived CDR1 and CDR2 are NNHDY and SYVADS.

This clone was counted many times. These gene names are mouse names. The CDR3 is cut off 4 residues early in the read; its end comes from the germline J gene. V and J are TRBV13-3 and TRBJ2-1; TRBD1 might be the D (5 bases). V lost 0 bases and J 3 bases, leaving 10 bases between the germline ends. The V gene's germline CDR1 is NNHDY and CDR2 SYVADS. The CDR3 runs 15 residues. The CDR3 is CASSDAEQGYAEQFF. The covered CDR3 bases are TGTGCCAGCAGTGATGCAGAGCAGGGCTATGCT.

This clone was observed a handful of times. Gene and germline names: mouse. The CDR3 end falls 4 residues outside the read, so it is completed with the germline J gene. The V gene is TRBV19, the J gene TRBJ1-1, with 9 bases lining up with TRBD1. Germline V CDR1 and CDR2: FNHDT, SITEND (reference sequence). This CDR3 is 14 amino acids long. CDR3 bases read: TGTGCCAGCAGTATTTCACAGGGGGCCAAA. It translates to CASSISQGAK. The CDR3 as a whole reads CASSISQGAKEVFF.

As regards this clone: Gene names and germline refer to mouse. The CDR3 loop reads CASSQSRQGLSQNTLYF. The sequenced part of the CDR3 DNA is TGTGCCAGCAGCCAATCTAGACAGGGCCTTAGTCAAAAC. The chain is built from TRBV5 and TRBJ2-4; 7 bases fit TRBD1. Read coverage stops 4 residues before the CDR3 terminus; the germline J gene supplies the remainder. The CDR3 extends over 17 amino acids. Germline V gene lookup returns CDR1 LGHNA and CDR2 YNLKQL (reference sequence). J gave up 0 bases and V 2 bases, and 8 bases lay outside the gene matches.

This clone has just a few counts. The genes and germline here are from mouse. The CDR3 extends 4 residues past the end of the read, so its final part is completed from the germline J gene. The rearrangement uses TRBV5 and TRBJ2-7, with D possibly matching TRBD2 (5 bases). V was cut by 0 bases and J by 2 bases, with 8 bases left in between. Germline values: CDR1 LGHNA, CDR2 YNLKQL (reference sequence). The CDR3 is 14 amino acids. The part of the CDR3 DNA that was read is TGTGCCAGCAGCCAAGATCTGGGAACCTAT. It codes for CASSQDLGTY. The entire CDR3 protein is CASSQDLGTYEQYF.

Many counts were recorded for this clone. Gene names follow the mouse nomenclature. The missing CDR3 end, 4 residues past where the read stops, is filled in from the germline J gene. The chain uses TRBV19 and TRBJ2-3, with 10 bases that match TRBD1. CDR1 is FNHDT and CDR2 is SITEND in the germline V gene (reference sequence). With V trimmed by 0 bases and J by 3 bases, 1 base remained unmatched. This CDR3 is 15 amino acids long. Partial CDR3 DNA: TGTGCCAGCAGTATAGAGGGACAGGGGGCAGAA. It encodes CASSIEGQGAE. In full, the CDR3 reads CASSIEGQGAETLYF.

There are a few counts of this clone. Germline and genes here are mouse. The read stops 4 residues short of the end of the CDR3; the missing end is completed from the germline J gene. The V call is TRBV1, the J call TRBJ2-1, with D possibly being TRBD1 (5 bases). Germline CDR1 is NSQYPW and CDR2 is LRSPGD (reference sequence). This CDR3 contains 15 residues. Deletions cut 3 bases from V and 3 bases from J, with 12 bases between. The CDR3 bases that were read are TGCACCTGCAGTGCGGCGACAGACCTCTATGCT. Translated, it gives CTCSAATDLYA. The whole CDR3 protein is CTCSAATDLYAEQFF. Drawing the rest from reference TRBV1 and TRBJ2-1, the complete variable domain is VTLLEQNPRWRLVPRGQAVNLRCILKNSQYPWMSWYQQDLQKQLQWLFTLRSPGDKEVKSLPGADYLATRVTDTELRLQVANMSQGRTLYCTCSAATDLYAEQFFGPGTRLTVL.